The 19 T cell receptor beta chains below were found in one sample sequenced in a study of cytomegalovirus exposure and HLA in healthy donors. Primers included in the PCR were 60 Vbeta and 13 Jbeta primers. Generated by immunoSEQ multiplex PCR, the TCRdb table keeps only in-frame clones and is missing some. The top ten hold 1.9% of the sample, which has 130,000 or so clones, approximately 82% seen once. The sequenced material came from PBMCs. The receptors stem from a woman in her thirties or forties in good health and CMV-seronegative.

This chain connects TRBV9 to TRBJ2-6, with 9 bases fitting TRBD1. Germline CDR1 and CDR2: SGDLS and YYNGEE. The CDR3 sequence is 15 residues long. V lost 3 bases to trimming and J lost 10 bases; unmatched junction nucleotides: 8. The CDR3 region has the DNA TGTGCCAGCAGCGCCTCCGGGACAGGGATGAACGTCCTGACTTTC. This gives the protein CASSASGTGMNVLTF.

This clone came up once. This chain connects TRBV9 to TRBJ1-1, with D unresolved. The CDR3 length is 15 residues. Per germline, CDR1 SGDLS and CDR2 YYNGEE. V was pared by 7 bases and J by 1 base, with 17 bases between. The CDR3 region is CASAEGSGTNTEAFF. In DNA, the CDR3 is TGTGCCAGCGCCGAAGGTTCAGGAACGAACACTGAAGCTTTCTTT. Filled out from reference TRBV9 and TRBJ1-1, the complete variable domain reads DSGVTQTPKHLITATGQRVTLRCSPRSGDLSVYWYQQSLDQGLQFLIQYYNGEERAKGNILERFSAQQFPDLHSELNLSSLELGDSALYFCASAEGSGTNTEAFFGQGTRLTVV.

The chain carries TRBV7-6 and TRBJ1-2; D is ambiguous. V shed 1 base and J shed 4 bases, with 4 bases lying between them. This CDR3 spans 12 amino acids. Germline CDR1 and CDR2: SGHVS and FNYEAQ. DNA for the CDR3: TGTGCCAGCAGCTTAGACGGCTATGGCTACACCTTC. Protein: CASSLDGYGYTF.

This chain connects TRBV28 to TRBJ1-2; 10 bases map to TRBD1. The trim removed 6 bases at V and 4 bases at J, leaving 8 bases unmatched. Germline lookup yields CDR1 MDHEN and CDR2 SYDVKM. This CDR3 region has 15 residues. The CDR3 DNA follows: TGTGCCAGCAGCCCATTCCGGGACAGGGGCTATGGCTACACCTTC. This gives the protein CASSPFRDRGYGYTF.

V gene TRBV4-2 combines with J gene TRBJ2-7; TRBD1 matches 9 bases. Germline CDR1 LGHNA, CDR2 YNFKEQ. The CDR3 runs to 13 residues. J lost 6 bases, V lost 3 bases, and 3 bases had no gene match. The CDR3 protein is CASSHRDRAEQYF. The CDR3, as DNA: TGTGCCAGCAGCCATCGGGACAGGGCCGAGCAGTACTTC.

The chain couples TRBV5-3 to TRBJ2-2; the D gene is possibly TRBD2 (6 bases). TRBV5-3 is designated an ORF whose function remains uncertain. Trimming shortened V by 0 bases and J by 0 bases, and 6 bases separated the two germline ends. This CDR3 contains 15 residues. In nucleotides, the CDR3 is TGTGCCAGAAGCTTGGCGGGGGCGAACACCGGGGAGCTGTTTTTT. This sequence encodes CARSLAGANTGELFF.

The V call is TRBV2, the J call TRBJ2-5, with 12 bases fitting TRBD2. Germline V gives CDR1 SNHLY, CDR2 FYNNEI. V gave up 10 bases and J gave up 5 bases; unmatched junction bases: 20. The CDR3 covers 18 residues. This CDR3 reads CATNRQLAGGPFYETQYF. The CDR3 DNA sequence: TGTGCCACGAACCGACAGCTAGCGGGAGGGCCCTTTTACGAGACCCAGTACTTC.

The chain carries TRBV27 and TRBJ1-5, with TRBD1 as a possible D gene (6 bases). Germline loops: CDR1 MNHEY, CDR2 SMNVEV (reference sequence). The V and J ends lost 6 bases and 0 bases respectively, with 15 bases between them. The CDR3 has 16 residues. The DNA of the CDR3 is TGTGCCAGCAGCCCCAGGGGTCCATATAGCAATCAGCCCCAGCATTTT. It yields the protein CASSPRGPYSNQPQHF.

This chain joins TRBV4-1 and TRBJ2-7; 8 nucleotides agree with TRBD1. The CDR3 has 14 amino acids. V dropped 4 bases and J dropped 5; count of bases not matched to a gene: 7. Germline CDR1 is MGHRA and CDR2 is YSYEKL. The CDR3 DNA is TGCGCCAGCAGCCGTGGACAGGGTATTGACGAGCAGTACTTC. Amino acids: CASSRGQGIDEQYF.

J is TRBJ2-5 and V is TRBV7-9, with 9 bases that match TRBD2. Germline loops: CDR1 SEHNR, CDR2 FQNEAQ (reference sequence). The CDR3 has 17 amino acids. The V and J ends lost 2 bases and 1 base, in that order; junction bases with no gene match: 8. CDR3 region: CASSLRSAGGGQETQYF. CDR3 bases: TGTGCCAGCAGCTTAAGAAGTGCGGGAGGGGGCCAAGAGACCCAGTACTTC. The full variable domain, its missing parts supplied by reference TRBV7-9 and TRBJ2-5, is DTGVSQNPRHKITKRGQNVTFRCDPISEHNRLYWYRQTLGQGPEFLTYFQNEAQLEKSRLLSDRFSAERPKGSFSTLEIQRTEQGDSAMYLCASSLRSAGGGQETQYFGPGTRLLVL.

The rearrangement joins TRBV6-5 to TRBJ2-7; 8 bases map to TRBD1. CDR1 and CDR2 (germline): MNHEY, SVGAGI. V trimming: 1 base; J trimming: 3 bases; junction bases outside the gene matches: 8. The CDR3 is made up of 16 amino acids. The CDR3 DNA reads TGTGCCAGCAGTTACTTGTTAGGGACAGGAGTCTACGAGCAGTACTTC. Translating gives CASSYLLGTGVYEQYF.

The chain links TRBV6-5 to TRBJ2-7; a possible D gene is TRBD2 (5 bases). V lost 2 bases to trimming and J lost 5 bases, with 16 bases between them. CDR3 length: 15 residues. Germline loops: CDR1 MNHEY, CDR2 SVGAGI. CDR3 protein: CASSYVGLGRHEQYF. As DNA, the CDR3 is TGTGCCAGCAGTTACGTCGGACTCGGACGGCACGAGCAGTACTTC.

This chain connects TRBV7-2 to TRBJ2-1; 9 bases align to TRBD2. Trimming took 5 bases from V and 5 from J; bases not matched to a gene: 10. Germline V lookup: CDR1 SGHTA, CDR2 FQGNSA. There are 16 residues in the CDR3. For the CDR3, the DNA is TGTGCCAGCAGCCGGAAACCTAGCGGGACCCACAATGAGCAGTTCTTC. Translated, it gives CASSRKPSGTHNEQFF.

V is TRBV6-1 and J is TRBJ2-7, with 9 positions matching TRBD2. The trim removed 5 bases at V and 1 base at J, leaving 6 bases unmatched. The CDR3 runs 15 residues. Germline CDR1 MNHNS, CDR2 SASEGT. CDR3 protein: CASSRLAGPSYEQYF. In DNA, the CDR3 is TGTGCCAGCAGTCGTCTAGCGGGACCTTCCTACGAGCAGTACTTC.

The chain joins TRBV6-5 to TRBJ1-2; TRBD1 matches at 9 bases. Germline CDR1 and CDR2: MNHEY and SVGAGI. This CDR3 is built from 13 residues. The junction had 2 bases not matched to a gene; V was cut back by 5 bases and J by 4 bases. CDR3 loop: CASSRDRAYGYTF. In nucleotides, the CDR3 is TGTGCCAGCAGTCGGGACAGGGCCTATGGCTACACCTTC.

This rearrangement joins TRBV28 to TRBJ2-2; the match to TRBD2 covers 8 bases. There are 14 residues in the CDR3. Germline V gene sequence: CDR1 MDHEN, CDR2 SYDVKM. The V gene end was trimmed by 4 bases and the J gene end by 6 bases; junction bases not matched to a gene: 4. The CDR3 is CASSYGTSSGELFF. The DNA of the CDR3 is TGTGCCAGCAGTTACGGGACTAGTTCCGGGGAGCTGTTTTTT.

V and J are TRBV7-3 and TRBJ1-3; maybe TRBD1 (6 bases). Germline values: CDR1 SGHTA, CDR2 FQGTGA. Deletions cut 1 base from V and 2 bases from J, with 12 bases between. CDR3 length: 16 residues. The CDR3 region has the DNA TGTGCCAGCAGCTTAAGCCCTGCAGGGGCTGGAAACACCATATATTTT. It specifies CASSLSPAGAGNTIYF.

The rearrangement joins TRBV11-3 to TRBJ2-2; perhaps TRBD1 as D (6 bases). The CDR3 runs to 15 residues. Germline V gene sequence: CDR1 SGHNT, CDR2 YENEEA. Trimming shortened V by 1 base and J by 3 bases, and 9 bases separated the two germline ends. The CDR3 region has the DNA TGTGCCAGCAGCTTAGGGGGGCGCCACACCGGGGAGCTGTTTTTT. It specifies CASSLGGRHTGELFF. Full variable domain (outside the CDR3, taken from reference TRBV11-3 and TRBJ2-2): EAGVVQSPRYKIIEKKQPVAFWCNPISGHNTLYWYLQNLGQGPELLIRYENEEAVDDSQLPKDRFSAERLKGVDSTLKIQPAELGDSAVYLCASSLGGRHTGELFFGEGSRLTVL.

This chain uses TRBV9 with TRBJ1-2, with D possibly being TRBD1 (5 bases). Between the trimmed V and J ends, which lost 3 bases and 4 bases, there was a span of 19 bases. The CDR3 has 16 amino acids. Germline V gene sequence: CDR1 SGDLS, CDR2 YYNGEE. The CDR3 coding sequence is TGTGCCAGCAGCGCGTCAAGGGGTAAACGGGCCTATGGCTACACCTTC. The encoded protein is CASSASRGKRAYGYTF. The whole variable domain, filled in from reference TRBV9 and TRBJ1-2, reads DSGVTQTPKHLITATGQRVTLRCSPRSGDLSVYWYQQSLDQGLQFLIQYYNGEERAKGNILERFSAQQFPDLHSELNLSSLELGDSALYFCASSASRGKRAYGYTFGSGTRLTVV.